The 31 T cell receptor beta chains below were found in one sample sequenced in a study of shared clonotypes between healthy human individuals. The assay was immunoSEQ multiplex PCR, and TCRdb's table has in-frame clones only and misses some. Among roughly 2 million clones, 85% to 95% were seen once, and the ten largest hold roughly 0.13%. Sample: naive CD4+ T cells sorted from blood. Documented subset: CD45RA+ positively selected. These TCRs come from a man younger than 35 in good health.

The chain combines TRBV19 with TRBJ2-3; 9 nucleotides agree with TRBD2. CDR1 and CDR2 from the germline V gene are LNHDA and SQIVND (reference sequence). The V gene end was trimmed by 5 bases and the J gene end by 2 bases; junction bases not matched to a gene: 8. CDR3 size: 16 residues. The DNA of the CDR3 is TGTGCCAGTAGTCGAACTAGCGGGCCTTCCACAGATACGCAGTATTTT. Translating gives CASSRTSGPSTDTQYF.

The chain is built from TRBV11-2 and TRBJ2-3; no clear D gene. Germline values: CDR1 SGHAT, CDR2 FQNNGV. With 5 bases removed from V and 6 bases from J, the gap between germline ends came to 12 bases. The CDR3 sequence is 13 residues long. The CDR3 sequence: CASSGPLTDTQYF. The CDR3 region has the DNA TGTGCCAGCAGCGGACCCCTAACTGATACGCAGTATTTT.

V gene TRBV7-9 combines with J gene TRBJ2-3, with D possibly matching TRBD2 (5 bases). Germline lookup yields CDR1 SEHNR and CDR2 FQNEAQ (reference sequence). V lost 2 bases, J lost 2 bases, and 11 bases lay in between. This CDR3 region has 15 residues. DNA of the CDR3: TGTGCCAGCAGCTTACGGTCGGGATCCACAGATACGCAGTATTTT. Residues: CASSLRSGSTDTQYF.

This clone showed up just a few times. The chain links TRBV7-9 to TRBJ1-6; D gene unclear. CDR1 and CDR2 (germline): SEHNR, FQNEAQ (reference sequence). The V gene lost 1 base and the J gene lost 7 bases, with 11 bases spanning the gap. The CDR3 extends over 15 amino acids. DNA of the CDR3: TGTGCCAGCAGCTTAGAGGGTTCCATCAATTCACCCCTCCACTTT. Its translation is CASSLEGSINSPLHF.

The V and J genes are TRBV6-1 and TRBJ2-6, with 8 positions matching TRBD1. With V trimmed by 3 bases and J by 1 base, 5 bases remained unmatched. Germline V gene sequence: CDR1 MNHNS, CDR2 SASEGT. The CDR3 has 17 amino acids. CDR3 sequence: CASSDSRGLSGANVLTF. DNA of the CDR3: TGTGCCAGCAGTGATAGCAGGGGGCTGTCTGGGGCCAACGTCCTGACTTTC.

The rearrangement links TRBV18 to TRBJ2-1; D uncertain. Deletions cut 0 bases from V and 1 base from J, with 4 bases between. The CDR3 sequence is 14 residues long. The germline V gene encodes CDR1 KGHSH and CDR2 LQKENI. The CDR3 here is CASSPPYSYNEQFF. The DNA of the CDR3 is TGTGCCAGCTCACCACCTTATTCCTACAATGAGCAGTTCTTC.

The genes are TRBV7-9 and TRBJ2-5; TRBD1 might be the D (6 bases). Gene TRBJ2-7 matches the end of the DNA better, so the J call may be wrong. The germline V gene encodes CDR1 SEHNR and CDR2 FQNEAQ (reference sequence). The CDR3 sequence is 14 residues long. The CDR3 loop reads CASSPEGDSYEQYF. Here the CDR3 DNA reads TGTGCCAGCAGCCCTGAGGGGGACTCCTACGAGCAGTACTTC.

CDR3 nucleotides: TGTGCCAGCAGCACCGGGCCCCCCTATGGCTACACCTTC. As protein: CASSTGPPYGYTF. V gene TRBV7-2 combines with J gene TRBJ1-2; D remains unclear. The germline V and J ends were trimmed by 5 bases and 4 bases, with 11 bases remaining between them. CDR1 is SGHTA, CDR2 FQGNSA, per germline. CDR3 length equals 13 residues.

The chain uses TRBV5-4 and TRBJ2-1; D not certain. V was shortened by 4 bases and J by 0 bases, with 8 bases between the two germline ends. The germline V gene encodes CDR1 SGHNT and CDR2 YYREEE (reference sequence). CDR3 length equals 14 residues. CDR3 sequence reads: CASSGGDSYNEQFF. CDR3 sequence (DNA): TGTGCCAGCAGCGGTGGGGACTCCTACAATGAGCAGTTCTTC.

The chain couples TRBV5-1 to TRBJ2-1, with 9 bases identical to TRBD2. The V and J ends lost 4 bases and 3 bases, in that order; junction bases with no gene match: 8. Germline loops: CDR1 SGHRS, CDR2 YFSETQ. This CDR3 has 16 residues. The CDR3 reads CASSLMGLADYNEQFF. CDR3 in DNA: TGCGCCAGCAGCCTTATGGGACTAGCCGACTACAATGAGCAGTTCTTC.

With respect to this clone: A far larger clone lies a single base away; this is likely a read error. Other DNA variants within this sample encode the same CDR3. The V gene is TRBV5-1, the J gene TRBJ2-7; 7 nucleotides agree with TRBD1. This CDR3 is 14 amino acids long. Trimming cost V 1 base and J 0 bases; bases outside gene matches: 1. From germline, CDR1 is SGHRS and CDR2 YFSETQ. Written as DNA, the CDR3 is TGCGCCAGCAGCTTGACAGGGGACTCCTACGAGCAGTACTTC. The encoded protein is CASSLTGDSYEQYF.

The chain uses TRBV5-5 and TRBJ2-5, with D possibly matching TRBD1 (7 bases). V was clipped by 6 bases and J by 5 bases, with 14 bases between them. CDR3 length: 13 amino acids. Germline CDR1 reads SGHKS; CDR2 reads YYEKEE (reference sequence). The CDR3 DNA reads TGTGCCAGCACCCGGGACAGCGGGGAGACCCAGTACTTC. Its protein product is CASTRDSGETQYF. The entire variable domain, with the rest obtained from reference TRBV5-5 and TRBJ2-5, is as follows: DAGVTQSPTHLIKTRGQQVTLRCSPISGHKSVSWYQQVLGQGPQFIFQYYEKEERGRGNFPDRFSARQFPNYSSELNVNALLLGDSALYLCASTRDSGETQYFGPGTRLLVL.

The table lists this clone with a few counts. This sequence joins TRBV10-3 and TRBJ2-7; 7 nucleotides match TRBD1. The V gene end was trimmed by 10 bases and the J gene end by 5 bases; junction bases not matched to a gene: 17. There are 15 residues in the CDR3. Germline CDR1 is ENHRY and CDR2 is SYGVKD. CDR3 bases: TGTGCCAGCAGACTATTCCCGGGACAGCAAGACGAGCAGTACTTC. It is translated as CASRLFPGQQDEQYF.

This clone occurred once. This chain links TRBV30 with TRBJ2-3; D perhaps matches TRBD2 (5 bases). Per the germline V gene, CDR1 is GTSNPN and CDR2 is SVGIG (reference sequence). The length of the CDR3 is 12 residues. V was pared by 3 bases and J by 7 bases, with 11 bases between. CDR3: CAWSPGVNTQYF. The CDR3, as DNA: TGTGCCTGGAGCCCCGGGGTGAATACGCAGTATTTT.

V and J are TRBV7-9 and TRBJ1-2, with a tentative D call TRBD1 (6 bases). This CDR3 contains 14 residues. The germline CDR1 and CDR2 sequences are SEHNR and FQNEAQ (reference sequence). V was clipped by 1 base and J by 12 bases, with 18 bases between them. CDR3 sequence (DNA): TGTGCCAGCAGCTTAGACAGGGATTGGTCTGGAAACACCTTC. This translates into CASSLDRDWSGNTF.

This chain connects TRBV15 to TRBJ2-1; D call uncertain. V was clipped by 0 bases and J by 1 base, with 10 bases between them. Germline CDR1 is LNHNV and CDR2 is YYDKDF (reference sequence). This CDR3 has 16 residues. CDR3 bases: TGTGCCACCAGCAGAGATGAACTGACGTCCTACAATGAGCAGTTCTTC. Amino acids: CATSRDELTSYNEQFF.

The chain joins TRBV2 to TRBJ2-7; D gene uncertain. Germline assignment: CDR1 SNHLY and CDR2 FYNNEI. There are 12 residues in the CDR3. Trimming removed 5 bases at V and 3 bases at J, with 8 bases between. The CDR3 nucleotides read TGTGCCAGCAGTCCGGGTTACTACGAGCAGTACTTC. Residues: CASSPGYYEQYF.

The gene calls are TRBV10-3 and TRBJ2-1, with D possibly being TRBD1 or TRBD2 (5 bases each). This CDR3 is 13 amino acids long. Looked up from germline, CDR1 is ENHRY and CDR2 is SYGVKD. The V end lost 10 bases, the J end lost 5 bases, and 15 bases lay between the germline ends. The CDR3 region is CASGFGTNNEQFF. The CDR3 DNA reads TGTGCCAGTGGGTTTGGGACGAACAATGAGCAGTTCTTC.

The gene calls are TRBV20-1 and TRBJ2-1; D remains ambiguous. Trimming removed 2 bases from V and 9 bases from J, with 8 bases in between. CDR3 length equals 11 residues. Germline V gene lookup returns CDR1 DFQATT and CDR2 SNEGSKA (reference sequence). The CDR3 nucleotides are TGCAGTGCTAGAACGGCTTTTGAGCAGTTCTTC. Amino acids: CSARTAFEQFF.

The gene calls are TRBV10-3 and TRBJ2-2; D call uncertain. The CDR3 sequence is 12 residues long. Germline loops: CDR1 ENHRY, CDR2 SYGVKD. V shed 3 bases and J shed 8 bases, with 7 bases lying between them. The CDR3 nucleotides are TGTGCCATCAGTGATGGTTGGGGGGAGCTGTTTTTT. Its protein product is CAISDGWGELFF.

This sequence joins TRBV7-3 and TRBJ1-1; 11 nucleotides match TRBD1. Per germline, CDR1 SGHTA and CDR2 FQGTGA. CDR3 size: 16 residues. The J segment lost 1 base and the V segment lost 3 bases, leaving 4 bases of the junction unmatched. The DNA for the CDR3 is TGTGCCAGCAGCTTCACCGGGACAGGGGGGAACACTGAAGCTTTCTTT. This gives the protein CASSFTGTGGNTEAFF.

The V gene is TRBV11-1, the J gene TRBJ2-5, with 7 nucleotides matching TRBD1. V lost 9 bases to trimming and J lost 5 bases; unmatched junction nucleotides: 6. The CDR3 is 12 amino acids. Germline V gene sequence: CDR1 SGHAT, CDR2 FQDESV (reference sequence). The CDR3, as DNA: TGTGCCAGTGAACAGGGGTCCGAGACCCAGTACTTC. Its translation is CASEQGSETQYF. Based on the CDR3 plus reference TRBV11-1 and TRBJ2-5, the full variable domain is EAEVAQSPRYKITEKSQAVAFWCDPISGHATLYWYRQILGQGPELLVQFQDESVVDDSQLPKDRFSAERLKGVDSTLKIQPAELGDSAMYLCASEQGSETQYFGPGTRLLVL.

A remark on this clone: The sample has other DNA sequences that encode this CDR3 too. V and J are TRBV5-6 and TRBJ2-7; D unresolved. Trimming shortened V by 4 bases and J by 2 bases, and 10 bases separated the two germline ends. The CDR3 loop spans 13 amino acids. From germline, CDR1 is SGHDT and CDR2 YYEEEE. CDR3 DNA: TGTGCCAGCAGCCTCGGACGTGCCTACGAGCAGTACTTC. Amino acid sequence: CASSLGRAYEQYF.

This chain joins TRBV29-1 and TRBJ1-6, with D maybe TRBD1 (6 bases). Germline CDR1 SQVTM, CDR2 ANQGSEA. V lost 6 bases, J lost 7 bases, and 13 bases lay in between. The CDR3 has 13 amino acids. Here the CDR3 DNA reads TGCAGCGTCCGACAGGACCCAAATTCACCCCTCCACTTT. Translation: CSVRQDPNSPLHF.

The chain carries TRBV7-2 and TRBJ2-3; TRBD2 agrees at 9 bases. This CDR3 region has 16 residues. Germline CDR1 SGHTA, CDR2 FQGNSA. V lost 6 bases and J lost 3; bases outside the gene matches: 10. CDR3 sequence: CASSFLGLAGTDTQYF. CDR3 nucleotide sequence: TGTGCCAGCAGTTTCCTGGGACTAGCTGGGACAGATACGCAGTATTTT.

The chain carries TRBV5-1 and TRBJ1-1, with unresolved D. The length of the CDR3 is 15 residues. Trimming cost V 1 base and J 0 bases, with 10 bases left between them. The germline V gene encodes CDR1 SGHRS and CDR2 YFSETQ. The CDR3 sequence is CASSLYGTVNTEAFF. CDR3 in DNA: TGCGCCAGCAGCTTGTATGGAACCGTGAACACTGAAGCTTTCTTT.

CDR3 sequence reads: CASSPGQGYNEKLFF. CDR3 nucleotide sequence: TGTGCCAGCAGTCCGGGACAGGGCTATAATGAAAAACTGTTTTTT. The chain links TRBV6-6 to TRBJ1-4; 9 bases match TRBD1. V trimming: 5 bases; J trimming: 4 bases; junction bases outside the gene matches: 5. CDR1 and CDR2 from the germline V gene are MNHNY and SVGAGI (reference sequence). This CDR3 has 15 amino acids.

Here the CDR3 DNA reads TGTGCCAGCACCGCCCTAGCGGGGAGGGGGGAGCAGTACTTC. Translation gives CASTALAGRGEQYF. The chain links TRBV6-6 to TRBJ2-7, with TRBD2 identical over 9 bases. CDR1 MNHNY and CDR2 SVGAGI come from the germline V gene (reference sequence). V was clipped by 7 bases and J by 7 bases; unmatched bases: 11. The CDR3 has 14 amino acids.

The CDR3 reads CASSPPWRGEQYF. CDR3 coding DNA: TGTGCCAGCAGTCCCCCCTGGAGGGGCGAGCAGTACTTC. The chain uses TRBV27 and TRBJ2-7; possibly TRBD2 for D (6 bases). Trimming left V 5 bases short and J 6 bases short, with 14 bases between. The germline CDR1 and CDR2 sequences are MNHEY and SMNVEV (reference sequence). This CDR3 is built from 13 residues.

The chain joins TRBV28 to TRBJ1-2; a weak D match, TRBD1 (5 bases). V was pared by 6 bases and J by 3 bases, with 8 bases between. The germline gives CDR1 MDHEN, CDR2 SYDVKM. CDR3 length: 12 residues. This CDR3 reads CASRTADYGYTF. CDR3 in DNA: TGTGCCAGCAGGACAGCCGACTATGGCTACACCTTC.

This chain joins TRBV9 and TRBJ1-3; TRBD1 is a possible D gene (6 bases). Germline values: CDR1 SGDLS, CDR2 YYNGEE. The CDR3 covers 13 residues. The V and J ends lost 0 bases and 11 bases respectively, with 12 bases between them. The CDR3 region is CASSVVGGLPIYF. CDR3 nucleotide sequence: TGTGCCAGCAGCGTAGTGGGGGGCCTCCCCATATATTTT.